Each of the 18 T cell receptor beta chains below was sequenced from the same sample in a study of blood T cell repertoires in COVID-19. The method was immunoSEQ multiplex PCR; TCRdb's version includes in-frame clones alone and lacks a portion of them. The sample has 350,000 or so clones, 89% seen once. Sequencing used peripheral blood. The receptors shown here come from a woman aged 60-75 years with COVID-19, enrolled during active disease.

The chain employs TRBV7-4 and TRBJ1-5, with D maybe TRBD1 (5 bases). The CDR3 is 15 amino acids. The V end was cut by 5 bases, the J end by 4 bases, with 15 bases between. Germline V gene data show CDR1 as SGHVT and CDR2 as SQSDAQ. CDR3 residues: CASSGRAGGNQPQHF. CDR3 in DNA: TGTGCCAGCAGCGGGCGCGCGGGGGGTAATCAGCCCCAGCATTTT.

The V gene is TRBV10-1, the J gene TRBJ1-2; 7 bases align to TRBD1. This CDR3 region has 16 residues. The V gene's germline CDR1 is WNHNN and CDR2 SYGVQD (reference sequence). V lost 0 bases, J lost 0 bases, and 4 bases stayed unmatched. CDR3 sequence reads: CASSESRTGPNYGYTF. The CDR3 coding sequence is TGCGCCAGCAGTGAGTCCCGGACAGGACCTAACTATGGCTACACCTTC.

The chain uses TRBV20-1 and TRBJ1-2; TRBD1 matches at 8 bases. The CDR3 extends over 11 amino acids. Germline V gene lookup returns CDR1 DFQATT and CDR2 SNEGSKA (reference sequence). V shed 6 bases, J shed 13 bases, and the junction held 10 bases outside the gene matches. The CDR3 DNA sequence: TGCAGTGCCAGGGGGCTGGGGCTGAGCACCTTC. Translation gives CSARGLGLSTF.

The chain uses TRBV5-5 and TRBJ2-5; 11 nucleotides line up with TRBD2. V was clipped by 0 bases and J by 1 base; unmatched bases: 8. In germline, CDR1 is SGHKS, CDR2 YYEKEE (reference sequence). This CDR3 spans 18 amino acids. In nucleotides, the CDR3 is TGTGCCAGCAGCTTGGTGGCTAGCGGGGGGTCGAGCCAAGAGACCCAGTACTTC. Translating it yields CASSLVASGGSSQETQYF.

This clone has just one count. The chain employs TRBV2 and TRBJ1-5; 11 bases line up with TRBD1. V trimming: 5 bases; J trimming: 1 base; junction bases outside the gene matches: 1. Per germline, CDR1 SNHLY and CDR2 FYNNEI. CDR3 size: 15 residues. CDR3 nucleotide sequence: TGTGCCAGCAGTTGGGACAGGGGGAGCAATCAGCCCCAGCATTTT. It yields the protein CASSWDRGSNQPQHF.

J is TRBJ2-7 and V is TRBV5-1; D is perhaps TRBD1 (6 bases). This CDR3 has 14 amino acids. CDR1 SGHRS and CDR2 YFSETQ come from the germline V gene. V was pared by 3 bases and J by 3 bases, with 13 bases between. CDR3 nucleotide sequence: TGCGCCAGCAGCTCGGACAGAGGCCTCTACGAGCAGTACTTC. It specifies CASSSDRGLYEQYF.

The rearrangement uses TRBV20-1 and TRBJ1-2, with D hard to call. Germline CDR1 reads DFQATT; CDR2 reads SNEGSKA (reference sequence). The CDR3 length is 11 residues. V gave up 6 bases and J gave up 1 base, with 6 bases separating them. The CDR3 region is CSAYLNYGYTF. In nucleotides, the CDR3 is TGCAGTGCCTACCTTAACTATGGCTACACCTTC.

The rearrangement joins TRBV7-9 to TRBJ1-2, with D unresolved. V lost 5 bases, J lost 9 bases, and 13 bases lay in between. Germline CDR1 and CDR2: SEHNR and FQNEAQ (reference sequence). The length of the CDR3 is 12 residues. The CDR3 DNA follows: TGTGCCAGCAGCCCGGCCCAGAGGAGCTACACCTTC. This codes for CASSPAQRSYTF.

Here the CDR3 reads CASSLERGAYNEQFF. Written as DNA, the CDR3 is TGTGCCAGCAGTCTCGAGCGGGGGGCCTACAATGAGCAGTTCTTC. V gene TRBV6-5 combines with J gene TRBJ2-1, with TRBD2 matching 9 bases. The CDR3 totals 15 residues. Germline values: CDR1 MNHEY, CDR2 SVGAGI. With V trimmed by 5 bases and J by 2 bases, 4 bases remained unmatched.

The chain couples TRBV4-1 to TRBJ2-7; D perhaps matches TRBD1 (5 bases). This CDR3 is built from 16 residues. CDR1 is MGHRA, CDR2 YSYEKL, per germline. V lost 0 bases, J lost 0 bases, and 12 bases lay in between. The CDR3, as DNA: TGCGCCAGCAGCCAAGAACTCCAGGGTTCCTCCTACGAGCAGTACTTC. Translated, it gives CASSQELQGSSYEQYF.

The chain joins TRBV28 to TRBJ1-2; no definite D call. The CDR3 contains 10 residues. Germline CDR1 and CDR2: MDHEN and SYDVKM. Between the trimmed V and J ends, which lost 5 bases and 7 bases, there was a span of 5 bases. CDR3 in DNA: TGTGCCAGCAGTCGGGTTGGCTACACCTTC. Amino acids: CASSRVGYTF.

The chain carries TRBV4-1 and TRBJ1-1; D is unresolved. CDR1 is MGHRA, CDR2 YSYEKL, per germline. This CDR3 is 16 amino acids long. V dropped 0 bases and J dropped 1 base, with 12 bases sitting between them. CDR3 protein: CASSQDDANRNTEAFF. DNA for the CDR3: TGCGCCAGCAGCCAAGATGATGCAAATAGGAACACTGAAGCTTTCTTT.

This chain connects TRBV3-1 (or the pseudogene TRBV3-2) to TRBJ1-2; 8 bases agree with TRBD1. The V gene's germline CDR1 is LGHDT and CDR2 YNNKEL (reference sequence). Trimming took 5 bases from V and 8 from J; bases not matched to a gene: 10. This CDR3 comprises 14 residues. CDR3 sequence (DNA): TGTGCCAGCAGCTGGGGGGACAGGACCTCGGGCTACACCTTC. This translates into CASSWGDRTSGYTF.

The rearrangement uses TRBV3-1 (or the pseudogene TRBV3-2) and TRBJ2-7, with D possibly matching TRBD1 (5 bases). V lost 3 bases to trimming and J lost 7 bases, with 10 bases between them. The V gene's germline CDR1 is LGHDT and CDR2 YNNKEL (reference sequence). This CDR3 is built from 12 residues. The DNA of the CDR3 is TGTGCCAGCAGCCAGACAGACGGGGAGCAGTACTTC. Residues: CASSQTDGEQYF.

The chain links TRBV5-1 to TRBJ2-6, with TRBD1 matching over 8 bases. Germline loops: CDR1 SGHRS, CDR2 YFSETQ. The CDR3 covers 15 residues. V lost 2 bases, J lost 4 bases, and 2 bases stayed unmatched. CDR3 in DNA: TGCGCCAGCAGCTTCCAGGGGGCCGGGGCCAACGTCCTGACTTTC. Protein: CASSFQGAGANVLTF.

The chain uses TRBV30 and TRBJ1-2; D is perhaps TRBD1 (5 bases). This CDR3 is 11 amino acids long. Germline CDR1 reads GTSNPN; CDR2 reads SVGIG (reference sequence). V shed 1 base and J shed 6 bases, with 6 bases lying between them. CDR3 residues: CAWSDRNGYTF. DNA of the CDR3: TGTGCCTGGAGTGACAGGAATGGCTACACCTTC.

The V and J genes are TRBV3-1 (or the pseudogene TRBV3-2) and TRBJ2-2, with D possibly matching TRBD2 (5 bases). With 4 bases removed from V and 6 bases from J, the gap between germline ends came to 12 bases. Germline assignment: CDR1 LGHDT and CDR2 YNNKEL (reference sequence). The CDR3 has 14 amino acids. In DNA form, the CDR3 reads TGTGCCAGCAGCCTGATTGGGCGGGCCGGGGAGCTGTTTTTT. Translating gives CASSLIGRAGELFF.

The rearrangement joins TRBV6-6 to TRBJ1-1; 9 bases line up with TRBD1. This CDR3 region has 16 residues. Germline V gene data show CDR1 as MNHNY and CDR2 as SVGAGI (reference sequence). Germline trimming cut 6 bases from V and 0 bases from J; bases unmatched to any gene: 8. CDR3 DNA: TGTGCCAGCAGACCGGGACAGGGAGCTATGAACACTGAAGCTTTCTTT. Encoded protein: CASRPGQGAMNTEAFF.